There are a few counts of the clone carrying this TCR beta chain. No antigen is known for it. Described treatment: approximately 10-day PBMC culture with coronavirus spike peptide pools or control peptides (ViraFEST assay). The culture of some 2.1 million PBMCs per well included 8.5 to 10 IU/ml IL-2 and about 10 ug/ml peptide pools. The data derive from a study of vaccination and CD4 T cells after COVID-19. Sequenced with the Oncomine TCR Beta short-read assay was DNA taken from cultured CD4+ T cells. TCRdb used MiXCR to reprocess the PCR reads, holding one entry per CDR3 protein. Altogether 20,000 or so distinct CDR3 sequences are present, more than 20% being singletons, with the ten largest covering about 8%. CDR1 is MNHNS, CDR2 SASEGT, per germline. There are 14 residues in the CDR3. V was trimmed by 5 bases and J by 3 bases, leaving 14 bases between them.

Source material: cultured CD4+ T cells from blood. The rearrangement uses TRBV6-1 and TRBJ2-7; D is perhaps TRBD1 (6 bases). This TCR was sampled from a human donor with COVID-19. The CDR3 loop reads CASSMLQQGYEQYF. CDR3 in DNA: TGTGCCAGCAGTATGCTGCAACAGGGCTACGAGCAGTACTTC.